The rows below give T cell receptor beta chains drawn from one sample of a study of shared clonotypes between healthy human individuals. Here immunoSEQ multiplex PCR was the method, and the copy in TCRdb shows in-frame clones only, minus some. In the table there are some 600,000 clones, around 96% of which are singletons. Sequences were obtained from naive CD8+ T cells sorted from blood. The origin of the receptors is a woman younger than 45 in good health. Both conserved end residues are part of each CDR3. Each record gives: D gene, clone size, V gene, J gene, CDR3 protein, CDR3 DNA. The D gene is left open where the match is weak. Rows give clone size only sometimes, using once, few, many, or a class for an expanded clone.

>-|-|TRBV11-1|TRBJ1-1
CASSPTGKSEAFF
TGTGCCAGCAGCCCCACAGGCAAATCTGAAGCTTTCTTT
>-|-|TRBV28|TRBJ2-7
CASSLWEGQGYEQYF
TGTGCCAGCAGTTTATGGGAGGGTCAGGGATACGAGCAGTACTTC
>-|-|TRBV29-1|TRBJ2-4
CSVNLLQAKNIQYF
TGCAGCGTTAATCTCCTTCAAGCCAAAAACATTCAGTACTTC
>-|-|TRBV5-4|TRBJ2-1
CASSPRDPVLSEQFF
TGTGCCAGCAGCCCCCGGGACCCCGTTCTTTCTGAGCAGTTCTTC
>TRBD1|-|TRBV28|TRBJ2-5
CASSSIRTGKETQYF
TGTGCCAGCAGTTCTATAAGGACAGGGAAAGAGACCCAGTACTTC
>-|-|TRBV13|TRBJ2-5
CASSFRGASGETQYF
TGTGCCAGCAGCTTTCGGGGGGCGTCGGGAGAGACCCAGTACTTC
>-|-|TRBV13|TRBJ1-1
CASSLIGGLNTEAFF
TGTGCCAGCAGCCTAATAGGAGGTCTGAACACTGAAGCTTTCTTT
>TRBD1|-|TRBV19|TRBJ2-7
CASSMGTGGYEQYF
TGTGCCAGTAGTATGGGGACAGGGGGCTACGAGCAGTACTTC
>TRBD2|-|TRBV5-6|TRBJ2-1
CASSLGPGLLNEQFF
TGTGCCAGCAGCTTGGGACCGGGACTACTCAATGAGCAGTTCTTC
>-|-|TRBV4-2|TRBJ1-4
CASSQDRYVPNEKLFF
TGTGCCAGCAGCCAAGATCGTTATGTGCCTAATGAAAAACTGTTTTTT
>-|-|TRBV27|TRBJ1-1
CASSLSGGVGDTEAFF
TGTGCCAGCAGTTTATCGGGGGGCGTAGGGGACACTGAAGCTTTCTTT
>-|-|TRBV19|TRBJ1-5
CATSGFDQPQHF
TGTGCCACTTCAGGGTTCGATCAGCCCCAGCATTTT
>-|once|TRBV5-1|TRBJ2-1
CASSLGPSEYNEQFF
TGCGCCAGCAGCTTGGGCCCTAGCGAGTACAATGAGCAGTTCTTC
>-|-|TRBV27|TRBJ2-7
CASKGDPYEQYF
TGTGCCAGCAAGGGCGATCCCTACGAGCAGTACTTC
>-|-|TRBV2|TRBJ1-2
CASSEVANYGYTF
TGTGCCAGCAGTGAAGTAGCTAACTATGGCTACACCTTC
>-|-|TRBV10-2|TRBJ2-7
CASSGQGEGYEQYF
TGCGCCAGCAGTGGGCAGGGAGAGGGCTACGAGCAGTACTTC
>TRBD2|-|TRBV27|TRBJ2-1
CASGTSGLSNEQFF
TGTGCCAGTGGGACTAGCGGGCTCTCCAATGAGCAGTTCTTC
>TRBD1|-|TRBV6-1|TRBJ2-2
CASSLDRVNTGELFF
TGTGCCAGCAGCCTGGACAGGGTGAACACCGGGGAGCTGTTTTTT
>-|few|TRBV19|TRBJ1-5
CASGTLEQPQHF
TGTGCCAGTGGGACACTAGAGCAGCCCCAGCATTTT
>-|-|TRBV7-9|TRBJ2-1
CASSPRQSSYNEQFF
TGTGCCAGCAGCCCCCGACAGAGCTCCTACAATGAGCAGTTCTTC
>TRBD1|-|TRBV15|TRBJ2-1
CATSRPGQGSNEQFF
TGTGCCACCAGCAGACCGGGACAGGGGTCGAATGAGCAGTTCTTC
>-|-|TRBV27|TRBJ2-2
CASSPGHNTGELFF
TGTGCCAGCAGCCCGGGACATAACACCGGGGAGCTGTTTTTT
>-|-|TRBV4-2|TRBJ1-5
CASSQGRASNQPQHF
TGTGCCAGCAGCCAAGGCAGGGCAAGCAATCAGCCCCAGCATTTT
>-|-|TRBV6-1|TRBJ1-1
CASWGTEAFF
TGTGCCAGCTGGGGCACTGAAGCTTTCTTT
>-|once|TRBV5-6|TRBJ2-5
CASSLGGGETQYF
TGTGCCAGCAGCTTGGGAGGGGGAGAGACCCAGTACTTC
>-|-|TRBV5-1|TRBJ1-4
CASSLQGGTNEKLFF
TGCGCCAGCAGCTTACAGGGAGGTACTAATGAAAAACTGTTTTTT
>-|-|TRBV28|TRBJ2-3
CASSLRVPGYTQYF
TGTGCCAGCAGTCTCAGGGTACCCGGTTATACGCAGTATTTT
>TRBD1|-|TRBV28|TRBJ1-5
CASSASTGLGQPQHF
TGTGCCAGCAGTGCGTCGACAGGGTTGGGACAGCCCCAGCATTTT
>TRBD2|-|TRBV4-2|TRBJ2-2
CASSQDPAGADGELFF
TGTGCCAGCAGCCAAGATCCAGCGGGAGCGGACGGGGAGCTGTTTTTT
>-|-|TRBV7-9|TRBJ1-2
CASSSGLTYGYTF
TGTGCCAGCAGCTCGGGATTGACATATGGCTACACCTTC
>TRBD1|once|TRBV6-6|TRBJ1-2
CASSYEGQGTYGYTF
TGTGCCAGCAGTTACGAAGGACAGGGGACCTATGGCTACACCTTC
>TRBD2|-|TRBV7-9|TRBJ2-1
CASSLRELAAPSSYNEQFF
TGTGCCAGCAGCTTACGCGAACTAGCGGCCCCGAGCTCCTACAATGAGCAGTTCTTC
>-|-|TRBV28|TRBJ2-7
CASSLRPGTYSYEQYF
TGTGCCAGCAGTTTGAGGCCCGGGACATACTCCTACGAGCAGTACTTC
>TRBD1|-|TRBV9|TRBJ2-7
CASSVVDRGSPQYF
TGTGCCAGCAGCGTAGTAGACAGGGGCTCTCCGCAGTACTTC
>TRBD2|-|TRBV19|TRBJ2-1
CASRRLGGSFDEQFF
TGTGCCAGTAGGAGGCTCGGCGGGAGTTTCGATGAGCAGTTCTTC
>TRBD2|once|TRBV27|TRBJ2-2
CASSPLGTSRSGELFF
TGTGCCAGCAGTCCTCTGGGGACTAGCAGATCCGGGGAGCTGTTTTTT
>TRBD2|once|TRBV7-9|TRBJ2-1
CASRLAEGSYNEQFF
TGTGCCAGCAGGCTAGCGGAGGGCTCCTACAATGAGCAGTTCTTC
>TRBD1|-|TRBV7-2|TRBJ1-2
CASSRTGDYGYTF
TGTGCCAGCAGCCGGACAGGAGACTATGGCTACACCTTC
>-|-|TRBV5-1|TRBJ2-5
CASSLGGQETQYF
TGCGCCAGCAGCTTGGGGGGCCAAGAGACCCAGTACTTC
>-|-|TRBV27|TRBJ2-1
CASSPTGREQFF
TGTGCCAGCAGTCCGACAGGTAGGGAGCAGTTCTTC
>TRBD2|-|TRBV27|TRBJ2-2
CASSLGSSGGELFF
TGTGCCAGCAGTTTAGGGTCTAGCGGCGGGGAGCTGTTTTTT
>-|-|TRBV10-1|TRBJ2-1
CASSISIYDSYNEQFF
TGCGCCAGCAGTATCTCTATATACGACTCCTACAATGAGCAGTTCTTC
>-|-|TRBV6-1|TRBJ1-4
CASSEGMVNEKLFF
TGTGCCAGCAGTGAAGGGATGGTGAATGAAAAACTGTTTTTT
>TRBD1|-|TRBV28|TRBJ2-7
CASSRGDRTYEQYF
TGTGCCAGCAGCCGTGGGGACAGGACCTACGAGCAGTACTTC
>-|-|TRBV5-4|TRBJ2-7
CASSLEGGSYEQYF
TGTGCCAGCAGCTTGGAGGGGGGTTCCTACGAGCAGTACTTC
>-|-|TRBV2|TRBJ2-5
CASTSRDGRETQYF
TGTGCCAGCACTTCCCGGGACGGGCGGGAGACCCAGTACTTC
>-|once|TRBV5-6|TRBJ2-1
CASSLGADQHQFF
TGTGCCAGCAGCTTGGGTGCGGACCAGCATCAGTTCTTC
>TRBD2|-|TRBV28|TRBJ2-3
CASSPSGARHTQYF
TGTGCCAGCAGCCCTAGCGGGGCACGGCATACGCAGTATTTT